A selection of T cell receptor beta chains follows, all from one sample in a study of T-cell reconstitution after alpha-beta-depleted transplantation in children. TCRdb used MiXCR to reprocess the PCR reads, holding one entry per CDR3 protein. The sample consists of roughly 420,000 distinct CDR3 sequences, 15% to 20% of them appearing once. The specimen was PBMCs, mostly from graft donor cells, collected 360 days after TCRalphabeta/CD19-depleted stem cell transplant. The receptor source for this set is a boy under two years old who had a stem cell transplant for Wiskott-Aldrich syndrome, so the T cells may come from the graft donor. CDR3s include the opening cysteine and the closing phenylalanine or tryptophan. A D gene is named only where the DNA matches it firmly. Clone size, where shown, is once, few, many, or a class for clones that have expanded.

J	V	D	size	CDR3	DNA
TRBJ2-7	TRBV29-1	-	-	CSAGAGHYEQYF	TGCAGCGCGGGGGCAGGGCACTACGAGCAGTACTTC
TRBJ2-2	TRBV5-1	-	few	CASSPSGGLSNTGELFF	TGCGCCAGCAGCCCGAGTGGGGGGCTATCGAACACCGGGGAGCTGTTTTTT
TRBJ2-7	TRBV20-1	TRBD1	few	CSARGPQGATYEQYF	TGCAGTGCTAGAGGCCCCCAGGGGGCGACCTACGAGCAGTACTTC
TRBJ2-3	TRBV5-1	-	few	CASSPGVTRSDTQYF	TGCGCCAGCAGCCCGGGGGTGACTAGGTCAGATACGCAGTATTTT
TRBJ1-1	TRBV4-1	TRBD1	-	CASSRTGLTEAFF	TGCGCCAGCAGCCGGACAGGGTTGACTGAAGCTTTCTTT
TRBJ1-5	TRBV7-8	-	-	CASSLDEGLYQPQHF	TGTGCCAGCAGCTTAGACGAAGGGCTGTATCAGCCCCAGCATTTT
TRBJ2-5	TRBV7-2	-	-	CASSSFRETQYF	TGTGCCAGCAGCTCCTTTCGGGAGACCCAGTACTTC
TRBJ2-1	TRBV14	TRBD2	-	CASSQGLAGNNEQFF	TGTGCCAGCAGCCAAGGGCTAGCGGGGAACAATGAGCAGTTCTTC
TRBJ2-2	TRBV12-3/TRBV12-4	-	many	CASSLRGKLFF	TGTGCCAGCAGTTTACGCGGGAAGCTGTTTTTT
TRBJ2-3	TRBV7-8	-	-	CASSLALADTQYF	TGTGCCAGCAGCTTAGCGTTAGCAGATACGCAGTATTTT
TRBJ2-1	TRBV14	-	many	CASSQDRVNEQFF	TGTGCCAGCAGCCAAGATCGCGTCAATGAGCAGTTCTTC
TRBJ1-6	TRBV20-1	-	few	CSARRYNSPLHF	TGCAGTGCTAGACGGTATAATTCACCCCTCCACTTT
TRBJ2-6	TRBV2	TRBD2	few	CASSRGGRGANVLTF	TGTGCCAGCAGTCGGGGGGGGCGTGGGGCCAACGTCCTGACTTTC
TRBJ2-1	TRBV29-1	TRBD2	many	CSVGRVASGSYNEQFF	TGCAGCGTCGGCAGGGTGGCTAGCGGATCCTACAATGAGCAGTTCTTC
TRBJ2-3	TRBV12-3/TRBV12-4	-	few	CASSSQAGTDTQYF	TGTGCCAGCAGTTCCCAAGCCGGTACAGATACGCAGTATTTT
TRBJ2-1	TRBV4-2	TRBD2	few	CASSQDPRTSYNEQFF	TGTGCCAGCAGCCAAGATCCAAGGACTAGCTACAATGAGCAGTTCTTC
TRBJ2-3	TRBV20-1	-	-	CSARGLNRHDTQYF	TGCAGTGCTAGGGGGTTAAACAGGCATGATACGCAGTATTTT
TRBJ2-1	TRBV29-1	-	-	CSVRLNNEQFF	TGCAGCGTTCGACTAAACAATGAGCAGTTCTTC
TRBJ2-1	TRBV5-4	-	few	CASSFGQVVYNEQFF	TGTGCCAGCAGCTTCGGTCAGGTAGTCTACAATGAGCAGTTCTTC
TRBJ2-1	TRBV4-2	TRBD1	-	CASSRDRASFNEQFF	TGTGCCAGCAGCCGCGACAGGGCATCGTTCAATGAGCAGTTCTTC
TRBJ1-5	TRBV10-3	-	-	CATGPSKNQPQHF	TGTGCCACCGGCCCCAGCAAGAATCAGCCCCAGCATTTT
TRBJ2-3	TRBV18	TRBD2	few	CASSPLLRGSGTDTQYF	TGTGCCAGCTCACCTCTTTTGCGGGGGAGCGGCACAGATACGCAGTATTTT
TRBJ2-1	TRBV27	-	-	CASSLYGQKSRNNEQFF	TGTGCCAGCAGTTTATATGGGCAAAAGTCTCGGAACAATGAGCAGTTCTTC
TRBJ2-7	TRBV5-1	-	-	CASSYWGGEQYF	TGCGCCAGCAGTTACTGGGGCGGCGAGCAGTACTTC
TRBJ2-2	TRBV4-3	TRBD2	-	CASSQEGTRVLGELFF	TGCGCCAGCAGCCAAGAGGGGACTAGGGTTCTCGGGGAGCTGTTTTTT
TRBJ2-7	TRBV3-1	-	-	CASSQVTPWEQYF	TGTGCCAGCAGCCAAGTGACCCCGTGGGAGCAGTACTTC
TRBJ2-7	TRBV10-3	-	few	CAISVGGTPYEQYF	TGTGCCATCAGTGTCGGGGGAACCCCCTACGAGCAGTACTTC
TRBJ2-2	TRBV5-1	TRBD2	-	CASSGTSGVDTGELFF	TGCGCCAGCAGCGGGACTAGCGGGGTGGACACCGGGGAGCTGTTTTTT
TRBJ1-4	TRBV12-3/TRBV12-4	-	-	CASRSGLRNEKLFF	TGTGCCAGCAGATCAGGACTTAGAAATGAAAAACTGTTTTTT
TRBJ2-7	TRBV11-2	TRBD1	-	CASSPRTGATIYEQYF	TGTGCCAGCAGCCCTCGGACAGGGGCAACCATCTACGAGCAGTACTTC
TRBJ2-3	TRBV4-1	-	-	CASSQVERGTDTQYF	TGCGCCAGCAGCCAAGTCGAGCGGGGCACAGATACGCAGTATTTT
TRBJ2-3	TRBV7-9	TRBD2	few	CASTETGLAGADTQYF	TGTGCCAGCACCGAAACGGGACTAGCGGGAGCAGATACGCAGTATTTT
TRBJ2-7	TRBV15	TRBD2	few	CATSSPLGLGGYEQYF	TGTGCCACCAGCAGTCCCCTGGGACTAGGTGGCTACGAGCAGTACTTC
TRBJ2-1	TRBV5-1	TRBD2	few	CASSLWTSGRRYNEQFF	TGCGCCAGCAGCTTGTGGACTAGCGGGAGAAGGTACAATGAGCAGTTCTTC
TRBJ2-5	TRBV4-1	-	few	CASSQDREGKETQYF	TGCGCCAGCAGCCAAGACAGGGAAGGGAAAGAGACCCAGTACTTC
TRBJ2-2	TRBV29-1	-	-	CSVPNGNTGELFF	TGCAGCGTCCCAAACGGGAACACCGGGGAGCTGTTTTTT
TRBJ1-5	TRBV12-3/TRBV12-4	-	few	CASSQEASRRPQHF	TGTGCCAGCAGTCAAGAGGCCTCTCGACGGCCCCAGCATTTT
TRBJ2-7	TRBV7-8	-	few	CASRKNRGTYEQYF	TGTGCCAGCAGAAAGAACCGGGGAACCTACGAGCAGTACTTC
TRBJ2-7	TRBV12-3/TRBV12-4	TRBD1	-	CASSPLGGQAETYEQYF	TGTGCCAGCAGCCCGCTCGGGGGACAGGCCGAAACCTACGAGCAGTACTTC
TRBJ2-7	TRBV3-1	-	-	CASSQRGGGDEQYF	TGTGCCAGCAGCCAAAGAGGGGGGGGTGACGAGCAGTACTTC
TRBJ2-7	TRBV6-1	-	few	CASRRLVGSYEQYF	TGTGCCAGCAGGCGACTAGTTGGGTCCTACGAGCAGTACTTC
TRBJ2-4	TRBV6-5	TRBD1	-	CASSYPPDRAHIQYF	TGTGCCAGCAGTTACCCCCCAGACAGGGCTCACATTCAGTACTTC
TRBJ2-6	TRBV5-1	-	few	CASSLSREAGANVLTF	TGCGCCAGCAGCTTGTCCAGGGAAGCTGGGGCCAACGTCCTGACTTTC
TRBJ2-7	TRBV10-3	-	few	CAISESVRGGYEQYF	TGTGCCATCAGTGAGTCGGTCAGGGGAGGCTACGAGCAGTACTTC
TRBJ2-1	TRBV11-2	TRBD1	many	CASSLRTGGVNEQFF	TGTGCCAGCAGCTTGAGGACAGGGGGGGTCAATGAGCAGTTCTTC
TRBJ2-7	TRBV6-5	-	-	CASSYSTLGGNFYEQYF	TGTGCCAGCAGTTACTCGACTCTAGGGGGAAACTTCTACGAGCAGTACTTC
TRBJ2-7	TRBV6-1	TRBD1	-	CASKSRGPFYEQYF	TGTGCCAGCAAGAGCAGGGGGCCGTTCTACGAGCAGTACTTC
TRBJ1-1	TRBV5-1	TRBD1	few	CASSPRDSRNTEAFF	TGCGCCAGCAGCCCGAGGGACAGTAGAAACACTGAAGCTTTCTTT
TRBJ1-2	TRBV6-1	-	-	CASSDRNYGYTF	TGTGCCAGCAGTGACCGGAATTATGGCTACACCTTC
TRBJ2-2	TRBV10-1	TRBD2	-	CASRTSGRNYTGELFF	TGCGCCAGCAGAACCAGCGGGAGGAATTACACCGGGGAGCTGTTTTTT
TRBJ2-1	TRBV2	-	-	CASSEMDHYNEQFF	TGTGCCAGCAGTGAGATGGATCATTACAATGAGCAGTTCTTC
TRBJ2-7	TRBV7-9	-	few	CASRDGRTSYEQYF	TGTGCCAGCAGGGATGGTCGAACCTCCTACGAGCAGTACTTC
TRBJ2-7	TRBV5-1	TRBD1	-	CASKGTGLGYEQYF	TGCGCCAGCAAAGGGACAGGCCTGGGCTACGAGCAGTACTTC